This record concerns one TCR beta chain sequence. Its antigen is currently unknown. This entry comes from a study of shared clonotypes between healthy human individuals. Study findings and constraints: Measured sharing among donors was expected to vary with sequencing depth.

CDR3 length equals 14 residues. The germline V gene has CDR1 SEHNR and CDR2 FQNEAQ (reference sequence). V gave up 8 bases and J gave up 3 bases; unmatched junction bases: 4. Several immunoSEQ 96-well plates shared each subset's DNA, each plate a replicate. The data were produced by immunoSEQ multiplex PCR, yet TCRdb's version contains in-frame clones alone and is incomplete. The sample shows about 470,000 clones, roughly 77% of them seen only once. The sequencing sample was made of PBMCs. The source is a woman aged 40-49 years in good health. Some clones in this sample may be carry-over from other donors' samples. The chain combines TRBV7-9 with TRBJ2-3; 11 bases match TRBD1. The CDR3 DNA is TGTGCCAGCGAGGGACAGGGGGGAACAGATACGCAGTATTTT. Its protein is CASEGQGGTDTQYF.